The 24 T cell receptor beta chains in this list originate from one sample, sequenced in a study of blood T cell dynamics during melanoma immunotherapy. The repertoire was sequenced with immunoSEQ multiplex PCR; TCRdb's copy has only in-frame clones and lacks some. The repertoire consists of under 20,000 clones, with roughly 87% occurring once and the leading ten covering 6% to 9%. Noted time point: week 3, after first cycle of checkpoint inhibitor. The sequenced sample was blood, obtained from a patient treated with checkpoint blockade. These TCRs come from a human donor with melanoma.

DNA of the CDR3: TGTGCCATCAGTGAACGGTTCCCACGGACAGATACGCAGTATTTT. Amino acid sequence: CAISERFPRTDTQYF. The chain carries TRBV10-3 and TRBJ2-3; the D is unclear. V gave up 3 bases and J gave up 3 bases, with 13 bases separating them. The CDR3 loop spans 15 amino acids. Germline CDR1 and CDR2: ENHRY and SYGVKD.

The chain links TRBV30 to TRBJ1-5; D remains unclear. This CDR3 has 15 amino acids. V lost 3 bases and J 3 bases, leaving 15 bases between the germline ends. CDR1 GTSNPN and CDR2 SVGIG come from the germline V gene (reference sequence). The CDR3 nucleotides are TGTGCCTGGAGCGAGGAGCGGCTGCCCAATCAGCCCCAGCATTTT. It specifies CAWSEERLPNQPQHF.

The CDR3 here is CASSQGPENIQYF. CDR3 sequence (DNA): TGTGCCAGCAGTCAGGGGCCTGAAAACATTCAGTACTTC. The chain joins TRBV6-6 to TRBJ2-4, with D possibly TRBD1 on 6 matching bases. Germline lookup yields CDR1 MNHNY and CDR2 SVGAGI (reference sequence). The CDR3 is made up of 13 amino acids. V dropped 5 bases and J dropped 5 bases, with 10 bases sitting between them.

The rearrangement joins TRBV5-6 to TRBJ2-7; 8 nucleotides align to TRBD1. CDR1 and CDR2 from the germline V gene are SGHDT and YYEEEE. This CDR3 has 14 residues. Losses at the gene ends were 3 bases for V and 1 base for J; bases not matched to a gene: 3. The CDR3, as DNA: TGTGCCAGCAGCTCAGGACAGGGATCCTACGAGCAGTACTTC. It codes for CASSSGQGSYEQYF.

This clone appeared a few times. The chain recombines TRBV28 with TRBJ2-1; D possibly matches TRBD1 or TRBD2 (5 bases each). From germline, CDR1 is MDHEN and CDR2 SYDVKM. The CDR3 totals 14 residues. The ends were cut back, 1 base at V and 15 bases at J, with 19 bases in the middle. The CDR3 DNA sequence: TGTGCCAGCAGTTTATCGGGACGACTCGAACTGGGGTTCTTC. This translates into CASSLSGRLELGFF.

The V and J genes are TRBV5-6 and TRBJ1-1; D unclear. The CDR3 length is 17 residues. CDR1 and CDR2 from the germline V gene are SGHDT and YYEEEE. The V end was cut by 0 bases, the J end by 1 base, with 16 bases between. The CDR3 coding sequence is TGTGCCAGCAGCTTGGCTAGGTGGGGTTTAGGGAACACTGAAGCTTTCTTT. It translates to CASSLARWGLGNTEAFF.

This chain links TRBV7-9 with TRBJ2-1, with 8 bases lining up with TRBD2. This CDR3 is built from 16 residues. Germline V CDR1 and CDR2: SEHNR, FQNEAQ (reference sequence). V lost 1 base to trimming and J lost 7 bases; unmatched junction nucleotides: 9. CDR3 bases: TGTGCCAGCAGCTTAGGGTTTGCGGGAGGAGGTAATGAGCAGTTCTTC. Translation gives CASSLGFAGGGNEQFF.

The chain carries TRBV18 and TRBJ2-7, with 9 bases lining up with TRBD1. CDR3 length: 20 amino acids. CDR1 and CDR2 from the germline V gene are KGHSH and LQKENI. V dropped 4 bases and J dropped 0; count of bases not matched to a gene: 19. The CDR3: CASSRRTGASHRGGSYEQYF. DNA of the CDR3: TGTGCCAGCTCACGAAGGACAGGGGCGTCCCATCGCGGCGGCTCCTACGAGCAGTACTTC. Filled out from reference TRBV18 and TRBJ2-7, the complete variable domain reads NAGVMQNPRHLVRRRGQEARLRCSPMKGHSHVYWYRQLPEEGLKFMVYLQKENIIDESGMPKERFSAEFPKEGPSILRIQQVVRGDSAAYFCASSRRTGASHRGGSYEQYFGPGTRLTVT.

The chain employs TRBV6-5 and TRBJ2-7, with 9 bases fitting TRBD1. V was clipped by 6 bases and J by 6 bases; unmatched bases: 9. The CDR3 is 14 residues long. CDR1 is MNHEY, CDR2 SVGAGI, per germline. The CDR3 protein is CASSAGTGPVEQYF. CDR3 DNA: TGTGCCAGCAGCGCCGGGACAGGGCCCGTCGAGCAGTACTTC.

The chain employs TRBV6-4 and TRBJ1-6; tentatively, D is TRBD1 (5 bases). The germline V gene has CDR1 MRHNA and CDR2 SNTAGT. Trimming removed 3 bases at V and 7 bases at J, with 7 bases between. The CDR3 spans 13 residues. Written as DNA, the CDR3 is TGTGCCAGCAGTGAAGGGGTCAATTCACCCCTCCACTTT. Its translation is CASSEGVNSPLHF.

V is TRBV29-1 and J is TRBJ2-7; D may be TRBD1 (5 bases). This CDR3 spans 14 amino acids. CDR1 and CDR2 (germline): SQVTM, ANQGSEA. Trimming took off 6 bases at V and 3 bases at J, with 18 bases between the two ends. The CDR3: CSVSSRTDSYEQYF. DNA of the CDR3: TGCAGCGTCTCCTCTCGTACCGACAGCTACGAGCAGTACTTC.

The chain recombines TRBV7-8 with TRBJ2-5; D gene unclear. Trimming shortened V by 5 bases and J by 2 bases, and 12 bases separated the two germline ends. The germline V gene encodes CDR1 SGHVS and CDR2 FQNEAQ. The CDR3 runs to 14 residues. CDR3 DNA sequence: TGTGCCAGCAGCAAAACGGATATGCAAGAGACCCAGTACTTC. Encoded protein: CASSKTDMQETQYF.

The chain combines TRBV6-5 with TRBJ2-2, with D possibly TRBD2 on 6 matching bases. Trimming removed 1 base at V and 4 bases at J, with 13 bases between. Germline V gene sequence: CDR1 MNHEY, CDR2 SVGAGI. The CDR3 has 16 amino acids. The DNA for the CDR3 is TGTGCCAGCAGTTACTATTCGGGGGTTGCCACCGGGGAGCTGTTTTTT. Its protein is CASSYYSGVATGELFF.

This clone was observed a handful of times. V is TRBV29-1 and J is TRBJ1-1; 7 bases fit TRBD1. CDR1 SQVTM and CDR2 ANQGSEA come from the germline V gene. V shed 1 base, J shed 5 bases, and the junction held 7 bases outside the gene matches. The CDR3 totals 14 residues. CDR3 residues: CSVEVQGRGTEAFF. DNA of the CDR3: TGCAGCGTTGAAGTGCAAGGCAGGGGGACTGAAGCTTTCTTT.

The chain links TRBV5-4 to TRBJ1-4; D gene unclear. Trimming pared 0 bases from V and 8 bases from J, leaving 17 bases between. Germline lookup yields CDR1 SGHNT and CDR2 YYREEE (reference sequence). CDR3 length: 16 amino acids. The CDR3 DNA sequence: TGTGCCAGCAGCTTGGATGGGTTAGTGGTAGAAGAAAAACTGTTTTTT. Protein product: CASSLDGLVVEEKLFF.

The chain has TRBV29-1 and TRBJ1-1, with 7 bases identical to TRBD1. Germline-derived CDR1 and CDR2 are SQVTM and ANQGSEA. The CDR3 spans 11 residues. CDR3 region: CKGEGATEAFF. Written as DNA, the CDR3 is TGCAAAGGGGAGGGGGCCACTGAAGCTTTCTTT.

The gene calls are TRBV27 and TRBJ1-1; a weak D match, TRBD1 (5 bases). Germline CDR1 MNHEY, CDR2 SMNVEV (reference sequence). Between the trimmed V and J ends, which lost 3 bases and 5 bases, there was a span of 13 bases. This CDR3 has 14 amino acids. Here the CDR3 reads CASSFSGSETEAFF. In DNA, the CDR3 is TGTGCCAGCAGTTTCTCAGGGTCCGAGACTGAAGCTTTCTTT.

This clone was seen once. CDR3 sequence reads: CASSPHRVGPSREQFF. CDR3 nucleotide sequence: TGTGCCAGCAGCCCCCACCGGGTGGGACCCTCCAGAGAGCAGTTCTTC. This chain connects TRBV7-9 to TRBJ2-1, with D perhaps assigned TRBD1 or TRBD2 (5 bases each). Germline CDR1 and CDR2: SEHNR and FQNEAQ (reference sequence). There are 16 residues in the CDR3. The V and J ends lost 5 bases and 10 bases respectively, with 24 bases between them.

V usage is TRBV2 and J usage is TRBJ1-3; D is unresolved. V dropped 2 bases and J dropped 4 bases, with 12 bases sitting between them. Per germline, CDR1 SNHLY and CDR2 FYNNEI. The CDR3 loop spans 15 amino acids. CDR3 coding DNA: TGTGCCAGCAGTGAATCGGCGGTGAGGGGAAACACCATATATTTT. Translating gives CASSESAVRGNTIYF.

The chain is built from TRBV4-2 and TRBJ2-7; D perhaps matches TRBD2 (5 bases). This CDR3 has 15 amino acids. V was pared by 0 bases and J by 3 bases, with 12 bases between. CDR1 LGHNA and CDR2 YNFKEQ come from the germline V gene. For the CDR3, the DNA is TGTGCCAGCAGCCAAGAAGACGGGGTCAACTACGAGCAGTACTTC. Amino acids: CASSQEDGVNYEQYF.

V usage is TRBV4-1 and J usage is TRBJ2-7; 7 bases match TRBD1. V gave up 1 base and J gave up 3 bases; unmatched junction bases: 9. The CDR3 is 16 residues long. Germline assignment: CDR1 MGHRA and CDR2 YSYEKL. DNA of the CDR3: TGCGCCAGCAGCCAAGGAGGGCTTCGGACAGGCTACGAGCAGTACTTC. This codes for CASSQGGLRTGYEQYF.

This chain connects TRBV6-5 to TRBJ1-1; tentative D call: TRBD1 (5 bases). This CDR3 contains 15 residues. CDR1 is MNHEY, CDR2 SVGAGI, per germline. Trimming cost V 4 bases and J 1 base, with 13 bases left between them. The CDR3 nucleotides read TGTGCCAGCAGTTCGCTCAGGGCCCCGAACACTGAAGCTTTCTTT. Translating it yields CASSSLRAPNTEAFF.

This sequence joins TRBV11-3 and TRBJ2-6; tentatively, D is TRBD2 (5 bases). Trimming stripped 0 bases from V and 0 bases from J, with 15 bases between. Per the germline V gene, CDR1 is SGHNT and CDR2 is YENEEA. This CDR3 is built from 19 residues. CDR3 sequence reads: CASSLDPASPSSGANVLTF. In nucleotides, the CDR3 is TGTGCCAGCAGCTTAGATCCCGCTAGCCCGAGCTCTGGGGCCAACGTCCTGACTTTC. The whole variable domain, remainder taken from reference TRBV11-3 and TRBJ2-6, is EAGVVQSPRYKIIEKKQPVAFWCNPISGHNTLYWYLQNLGQGPELLIRYENEEAVDDSQLPKDRFSAERLKGVDSTLKIQPAELGDSAVYLCASSLDPASPSSGANVLTFGAGSRLTVL.

V and J are TRBV30 and TRBJ2-7; the D gene is possibly TRBD1 (6 bases). This CDR3 spans 13 amino acids. Germline assignment: CDR1 GTSNPN and CDR2 SVGIG (reference sequence). Trimming removed 2 bases at V and 5 bases at J, with 13 bases between. CDR3 sequence (DNA): TGTGCCTGGAGTTATCACAGGGTGAACGAGCAGTACTTC. Protein: CAWSYHRVNEQYF.